This TCR beta chain comes out of a study of shared clonotypes between healthy human individuals. Trimming took off 8 bases at V and 0 bases at J, with 11 bases between the two ends. The CDR3 is 14 amino acids. CDR1 and CDR2 from the germline V gene are MDHEN and SYDVKM. Overall study results and limits: Researchers sampled blood only, noting tissue repertoires likely differ.

This clone has just a few counts. Its antigen is currently unknown. Per the original methods: Filtering differed for immunoSEQ, which gave only junction sequences without quality scores. Sequencing was performed with immunoSEQ multiplex PCR; in TCRdb, only in-frame clones are kept and a portion is missing. That table furnishes V, J and clone size, whereas the DNA furnished D and trimming. Of roughly 1 million clones listed, about three quarters were seen once; the top ten hold roughly 1.4%. Study donors comprised healthy, HIV-negative adults devoid of recent acute infection or vaccination. This TCR was recovered from a man in his late teens or twenties in good health. Material: memory CD4+ T cells sorted from blood. Subset defined: CD45RA-negative fraction. The V call is TRBV28, the J call TRBJ2-1; possibly TRBD2 for D (6 bases). CDR3 coding DNA: TGTGCCAGCTATGGGGGGAGCTCCTACAATGAGCAGTTCTTC. It specifies CASYGGSSYNEQFF.